Listed below are T cell receptor beta chains from one sample, sequenced in a study of T cell changes during pregnancy in multiple sclerosis. Using immunoSEQ multiplex PCR, the repertoire was profiled, and TCRdb retains in-frame clones only, with some absent. This table has about 13,000 clones, roughly 90% appearing once. The specimen comprised CD8+ T cells from peripheral blood mononuclear cells, sampled after pregnancy. These receptors were collected from a female donor in good health, enrolled as a control in a pregnancy study. The CDR3 runs from the conserved cysteine through the conserved F or W. Fields, in order: V gene, J gene, clone size, D gene, CDR3 protein, CDR3 DNA. D genes are given only for firm matches. Some rows have no size entry. The others give once, few or many, or a class for an expanded clone.

V gene: TRBV27; J gene: TRBJ1-2; clone size: NA; D gene: TRBD1; CDR3 protein: CASSFLGQGDYGYTF; CDR3 DNA: TGTGCCAGCAGTTTTCTTGGACAGGGTGACTATGGCTACACCTTC
V gene: TRBV25-1; J gene: TRBJ2-3; clone size: NA; D gene: TRBD1; CDR3 protein: CASGNSGQGVHTQYF; CDR3 DNA: TGTGCCAGCGGCAACTCGGGACAGGGTGTGCATACGCAGTATTTT
V gene: TRBV9; J gene: TRBJ1-3; clone size: NA; D gene: NA; CDR3 protein: CASSVSDSGNTIYF; CDR3 DNA: TGTGCCAGCAGCGTAAGCGACTCTGGAAACACCATATATTTT
V gene: TRBV4-2; J gene: TRBJ2-3; clone size: NA; D gene: NA; CDR3 protein: CASSQGLRGLTQYF; CDR3 DNA: TGTGCCAGCAGCCAAGGACTTCGGGGGTTGACGCAGTATTTT
V gene: TRBV28; J gene: TRBJ2-1; clone size: NA; D gene: NA; CDR3 protein: CASRYGTMGTYEQFF; CDR3 DNA: TGTGCCAGCAGATACGGGACTATGGGGACATATGAGCAGTTCTTC
V gene: TRBV6-4; J gene: TRBJ1-1; clone size: few; D gene: NA; CDR3 protein: CASSETVEDTEAFF; CDR3 DNA: TGTGCCAGCAGTGAAACGGTTGAGGACACTGAAGCTTTCTTT
V gene: TRBV9; J gene: TRBJ1-6; clone size: NA; D gene: NA; CDR3 protein: CASSVDAGNSPLHF; CDR3 DNA: TGTGCCAGCAGCGTAGACGCGGGTAATTCACCCCTCCACTTT
V gene: TRBV13; J gene: TRBJ2-6; clone size: NA; D gene: TRBD2; CDR3 protein: CASSLPGLAGESGANVLTF; CDR3 DNA: TGTGCCAGCAGCTTACCCGGGCTAGCGGGAGAATCTGGGGCCAACGTCCTGACTTTC
V gene: TRBV28; J gene: TRBJ2-7; clone size: NA; D gene: TRBD1; CDR3 protein: CASSLGQGAYEQYF; CDR3 DNA: TGTGCCAGCAGCCTGGGGCAGGGGGCCTACGAGCAGTACTTC
V gene: TRBV2; J gene: TRBJ2-7; clone size: NA; D gene: TRBD1; CDR3 protein: CASSATPTGRAYEQYF; CDR3 DNA: TGTGCCAGCAGCGCCACCCCGACAGGGCGCGCCTACGAGCAGTACTTC
V gene: TRBV5-6; J gene: TRBJ1-5; clone size: NA; D gene: TRBD1; CDR3 protein: CASSFRQGNQPQHF; CDR3 DNA: TGTGCCAGCAGCTTTAGACAGGGTAATCAGCCCCAGCATTTT
V gene: TRBV5-1; J gene: TRBJ2-7; clone size: NA; D gene: NA; CDR3 protein: CASSLANSYEQYF; CDR3 DNA: TGCGCCAGCAGCTTGGCCAACTCCTACGAGCAGTACTTC
V gene: TRBV6-1; J gene: TRBJ2-3; clone size: NA; D gene: TRBD2; CDR3 protein: CASSEGGTIATQYF; CDR3 DNA: TGTGCCAGCAGTGAGGGCGGGACTATCGCTACGCAGTATTTT
V gene: TRBV6-7; J gene: TRBJ1-4; clone size: NA; D gene: TRBD1; CDR3 protein: CASRKQLPGGRGEKLFF; CDR3 DNA: TGTGCCAGCAGAAAACAACTACCAGGGGGCCGGGGTGAAAAACTGTTTTTT
V gene: TRBV7-2; J gene: TRBJ1-3; clone size: once; D gene: NA; CDR3 protein: CASSFGGGRGNTIYF; CDR3 DNA: TGTGCCAGCAGCTTCGGCGGGGGGCGCGGAAACACCATATATTTT
V gene: TRBV7-2; J gene: TRBJ2-5; clone size: NA; D gene: TRBD2; CDR3 protein: CASSLALTSGYPQETQYF; CDR3 DNA: TGTGCCAGCAGCTTAGCCCTTACTAGCGGTTATCCACAAGAGACCCAGTACTTC
V gene: TRBV5-4; J gene: TRBJ1-5; clone size: NA; D gene: NA; CDR3 protein: CASSSTKSGDIRNQPQHF; CDR3 DNA: TGTGCCAGCAGCTCCACCAAATCAGGGGATATACGCAATCAGCCCCAGCATTTT
V gene: TRBV2; J gene: TRBJ1-2; clone size: NA; D gene: TRBD1; CDR3 protein: CASSEPQGNYGYTF; CDR3 DNA: TGTGCCAGCAGTGAACCACAGGGGAACTATGGCTACACCTTC